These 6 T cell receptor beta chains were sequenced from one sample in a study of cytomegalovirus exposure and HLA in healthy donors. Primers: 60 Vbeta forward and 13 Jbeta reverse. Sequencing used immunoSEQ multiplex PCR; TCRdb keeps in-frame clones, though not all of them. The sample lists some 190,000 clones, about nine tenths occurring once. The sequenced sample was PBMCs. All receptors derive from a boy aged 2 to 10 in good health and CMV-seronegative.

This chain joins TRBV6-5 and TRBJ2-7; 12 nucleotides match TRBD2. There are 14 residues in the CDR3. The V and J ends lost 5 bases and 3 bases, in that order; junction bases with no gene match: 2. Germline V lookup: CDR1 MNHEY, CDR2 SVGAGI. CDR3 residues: CASSKTSGSYEQYF. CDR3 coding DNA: TGTGCCAGCAGTAAGACTAGCGGGAGCTACGAGCAGTACTTC.

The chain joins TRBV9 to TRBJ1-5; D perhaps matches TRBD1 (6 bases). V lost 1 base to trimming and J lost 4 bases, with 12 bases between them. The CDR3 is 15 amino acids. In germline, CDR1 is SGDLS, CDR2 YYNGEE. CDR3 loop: CASSVLGDINQPQHF. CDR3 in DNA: TGTGCCAGCAGCGTATTAGGGGACATAAATCAGCCCCAGCATTTT.

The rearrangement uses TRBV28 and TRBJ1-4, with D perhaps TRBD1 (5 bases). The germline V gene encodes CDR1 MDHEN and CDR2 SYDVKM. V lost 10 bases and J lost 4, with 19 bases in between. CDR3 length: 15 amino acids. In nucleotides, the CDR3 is TGTGCCATCAAGCGCGGGGGGTTCTATAATGAAAAACTGTTTTTT. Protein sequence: CAIKRGGFYNEKLFF.

CDR3 in amino acids: CASSSSGSPVEETQYF. The CDR3 DNA follows: TGTGCCAGCAGTTCAAGCGGGAGTCCTGTAGAAGAGACCCAGTACTTC. The chain carries TRBV28 and TRBJ2-5, with 8 positions matching TRBD2. Per germline, CDR1 MDHEN and CDR2 SYDVKM. CDR3 length: 16 residues. After removal of 4 bases from V and 3 bases from J, the junction contained 10 bases not matched to a gene.

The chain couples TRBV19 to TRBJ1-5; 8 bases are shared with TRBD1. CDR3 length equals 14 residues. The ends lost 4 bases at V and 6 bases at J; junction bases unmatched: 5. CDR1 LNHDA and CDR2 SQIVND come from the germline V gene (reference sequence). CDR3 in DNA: TGTGCCAGTAGTACCCGGACAGGGAGTCAGCCCCAGCATTTT. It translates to CASSTRTGSQPQHF.

CDR3 sequence: CASSLPNNEQFF. CDR3 nucleotide sequence: TGTGCCAGTAGTCTACCTAACAATGAGCAGTTCTTC. The V call is TRBV19, the J call TRBJ2-1; D uncertain. Germline CDR1 is LNHDA and CDR2 is SQIVND (reference sequence). Trimming cost V 5 bases and J 5 bases, with 7 bases left between them. The CDR3 spans 12 residues.